This T cell receptor beta chain derives from a study of blood T cell repertoires in COVID-19. About the research overall: Acute and convalescent COVID-19 samples came from the United States, Italy and Spain. Sample material is recorded as cDNA or gDNA derived from T cells, B-cell-depleted T cells, or PBMCs.

V lost 0 bases to trimming and J lost 0 bases; unmatched junction nucleotides: 10. Germline V CDR1 and CDR2: SGHNT, YYREEE (reference sequence). The CDR3 covers 18 residues. Source study methods: Amplification with reference gene primers provided the estimates of nucleated cell counts. Assay: immunoSEQ multiplex PCR; the TCRdb copy retains only in-frame clones and omits some. V and J calls and clone size come straight from that table; D and trimming were deduced from the DNA. This table holds 130,000 to 150,000 clones, 65% to 90% found once. The rearrangement joins TRBV5-4 to TRBJ2-7; 9 bases match TRBD1. Sequencing was performed on peripheral blood. The TCR comes from a human donor in a cohort sampled during active COVID-19. CDR3 DNA: TGTGCCAGCAGCTTGGACAGGGGGCTAGCGGCAAGCTCCTACGAGCAGTACTTC. It encodes CASSLDRGLAASSYEQYF. Looking up the rest from reference TRBV5-4 and TRBJ2-7 gives the full variable domain: ETGVTQSPTHLIKTRGQQVTLRCSSQSGHNTVSWYQQALGQGPQFIFQYYREEENGRGNFPPRFSGLQFPNYSSELNVNALELDDSALYLCASSLDRGLAASSYEQYFGPGTRLTVT.